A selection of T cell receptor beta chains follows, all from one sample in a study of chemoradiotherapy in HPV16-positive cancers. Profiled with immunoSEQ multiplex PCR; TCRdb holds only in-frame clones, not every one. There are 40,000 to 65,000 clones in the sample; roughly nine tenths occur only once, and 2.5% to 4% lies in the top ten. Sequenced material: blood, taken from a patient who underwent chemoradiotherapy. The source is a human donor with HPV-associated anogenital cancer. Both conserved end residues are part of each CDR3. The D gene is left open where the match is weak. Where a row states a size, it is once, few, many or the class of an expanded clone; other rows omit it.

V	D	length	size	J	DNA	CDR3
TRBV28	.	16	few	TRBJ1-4	TGTGCCAGCAGTCTCCGACAGGTTACAACTAATGAAAAACTGTTTTTT	CASSLRQVTTNEKLFF
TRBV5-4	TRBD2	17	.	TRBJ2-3	TGTGCCAGCAGCCCCCGGGCTAGCGGGGGGGCCGCAGATACGCAGTATTTT	CASSPRASGGAADTQYF
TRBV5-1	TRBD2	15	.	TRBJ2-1	TGCGCCAGCAGCGTGGGACTAGCGGGGGTCAATGAGCAGTTCTTC	CASSVGLAGVNEQFF
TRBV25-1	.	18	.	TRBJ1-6	TGTGCCAGCAGTGAGGGGTCCGGGGCACGGCTTTTTAATTCACCCCTCCACTTT	CASSEGSGARLFNSPLHF
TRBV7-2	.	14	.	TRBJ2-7	TGTGCCAGCAGCTTAGGCTTTAACCCCTACGAGCAGTACTTC	CASSLGFNPYEQYF
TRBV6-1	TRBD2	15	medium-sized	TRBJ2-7	TGTGCCAGCGGGTTACTTAGCGGGGGCTCCTACGAGCAGTACTTC	CASGLLSGGSYEQYF
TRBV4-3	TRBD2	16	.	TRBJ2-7	TGCGCCAGCAGCCAAACGGCTAGCGGGCCCGCCTACGAGCAGTACTTC	CASSQTASGPAYEQYF
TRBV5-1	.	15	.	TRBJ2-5	TGCGCCAGCAGCCGAGTCCGACAGCCTCAAGAGACCCAGTACTTC	CASSRVRQPQETQYF
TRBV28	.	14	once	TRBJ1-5	TGTGCCAGCCGTCCCCGAGGGGGCAATCAGCCCCAGCATTTT	CASRPRGGNQPQHF
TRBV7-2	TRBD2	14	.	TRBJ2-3	TGTGCCACCCTACTAGCGCTAAGGACAGATACGCAGTATTTT	CATLLALRTDTQYF
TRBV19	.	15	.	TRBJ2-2	TGTGCCAGCAGGGTGGGGTCGCGAGACACCGGGGAGCTGTTTTTT	CASRVGSRDTGELFF
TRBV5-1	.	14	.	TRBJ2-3	TGCGCCAGCAGAACCCGGACAGGCACAGATACGCAGTATTTT	CASRTRTGTDTQYF
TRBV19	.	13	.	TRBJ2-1	TGTGCCAGTCGTGCTTCAACGGGACACCTTCAGTTCTTC	CASRASTGHLQFF
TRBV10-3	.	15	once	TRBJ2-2	TGTGCCATCAGTGAGTCCCCTACAGTTACCGGGGAGCTGTTTTTT	CAISESPTVTGELFF
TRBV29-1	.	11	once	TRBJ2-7	TGCAGCGTTGACTTCTACGGCGAGCAGTACTTC	CSVDFYGEQYF
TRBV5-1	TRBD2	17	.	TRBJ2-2	TGCGCCAGCAGCTTGTTGGCTAGCGGGAGGGCCGCCGGGGAGCTGTTTTTT	CASSLLASGRAAGELFF